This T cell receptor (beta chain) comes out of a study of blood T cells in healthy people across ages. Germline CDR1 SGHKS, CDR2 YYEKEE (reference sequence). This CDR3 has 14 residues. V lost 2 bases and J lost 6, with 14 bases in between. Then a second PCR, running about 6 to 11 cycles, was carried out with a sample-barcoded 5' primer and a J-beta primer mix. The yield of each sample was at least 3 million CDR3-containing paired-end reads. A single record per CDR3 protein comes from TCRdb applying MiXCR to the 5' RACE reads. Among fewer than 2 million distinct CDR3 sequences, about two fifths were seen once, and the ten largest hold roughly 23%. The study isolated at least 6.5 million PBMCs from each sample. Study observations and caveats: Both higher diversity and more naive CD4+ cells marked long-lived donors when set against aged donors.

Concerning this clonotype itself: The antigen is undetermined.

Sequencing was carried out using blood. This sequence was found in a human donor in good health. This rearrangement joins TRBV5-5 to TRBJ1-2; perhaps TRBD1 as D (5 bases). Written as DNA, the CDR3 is TGTGCCAGCAGCTTTGTGGCCAGGGTAGATGGCTACACCTTC. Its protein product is CASSFVARVDGYTF.